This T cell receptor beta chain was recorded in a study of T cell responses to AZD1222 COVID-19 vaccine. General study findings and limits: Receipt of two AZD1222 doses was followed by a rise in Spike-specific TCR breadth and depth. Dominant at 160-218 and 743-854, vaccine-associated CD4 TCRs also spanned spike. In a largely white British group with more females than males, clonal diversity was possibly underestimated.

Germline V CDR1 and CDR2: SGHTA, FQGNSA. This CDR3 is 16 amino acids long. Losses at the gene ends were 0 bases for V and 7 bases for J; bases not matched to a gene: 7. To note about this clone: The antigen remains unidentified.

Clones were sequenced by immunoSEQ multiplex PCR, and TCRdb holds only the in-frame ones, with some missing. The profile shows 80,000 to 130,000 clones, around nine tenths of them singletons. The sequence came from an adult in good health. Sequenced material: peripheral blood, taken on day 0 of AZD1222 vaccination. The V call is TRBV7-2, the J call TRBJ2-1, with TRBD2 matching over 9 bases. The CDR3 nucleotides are TGTGCCAGCAGCTTAGCGGCGAGCGGGGGGCAAAATGAGCAGTTCTTC. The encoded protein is CASSLAASGGQNEQFF.